What follows are 24 T cell receptor beta chains derived from one specimen sequenced in a study of neurological immune-mediated disorders. One entry per CDR3 protein results from TCRdb running MiXCR on the 5' RACE reads. Of approximately 50,000 distinct CDR3 sequences in the sample, around 3.4% were seen once. Source material: PBMCs. These receptors all come from a man between 40 and 49 years old with multiple sclerosis.

This clonotype was seen many times. Here the CDR3 DNA reads TGTGCCAGCAGCTTAGCCAGGACAGACTCGAACACCGGGGAGCTGTTTTTT. It specifies CASSLARTDSNTGELFF. The chain couples TRBV7-3 to TRBJ2-2, with D possibly TRBD1 on 6 matching bases. Germline CDR1 SGHTA, CDR2 FQGTGA. V dropped 2 bases and J dropped 0 bases, with 13 bases sitting between them. This CDR3 comprises 17 residues.

This clonotype has ten or more counts. The chain carries TRBV20-1 and TRBJ2-5; D is unclear. Per the germline V gene, CDR1 is DFQATT and CDR2 is SNEGSKA (reference sequence). The CDR3 extends over 10 amino acids. Trimming removed 6 bases from V and 5 bases from J, with 7 bases in between. CDR3 DNA: TGCAGTGCGCCACGGGAGACCCAGTACTTC. Translated: CSAPRETQYF.

This clonotype was seen repeatedly, ten times or more. The gene calls are TRBV12-3 or TRBV12-4 and TRBJ1-2, with no clear D. Between the trimmed V and J ends, which lost 2 bases and 2 bases, there was a span of 12 bases. The CDR3 consists of 15 residues. This CDR3 reads CASSLNRAGNYGYTF. DNA of the CDR3: TGTGCCAGCAGTTTAAATCGGGCAGGCAACTATGGCTACACCTTC.

With respect to this clonotype: This may arise from a read error, as a much more abundant clone is one base away. This sequence joins TRBV5-1 and TRBJ1-1; TRBD1 is a possible D gene (5 bases). Germline CDR1 is SGHRS and CDR2 is YFSETQ. The germline V and J ends were trimmed by 2 bases and 1 base, with 15 bases remaining between them. CDR3 length equals 16 residues. CDR3 sequence reads: CASSFVMTGTNTEAFF. The CDR3 region has the DNA TGCGCCAGCAGCTTCGTGATGACGGGGACGAACACTGAAGCTTTCTTT. The full variable domain, in which reference TRBV5-1 and TRBJ1-1 provide the parts outside the CDR3, is KAGVTQTPRYLIKTRGQQVTLSCSPISGHRSVSWYQQTPGQGLQFLFEYFSETQRNKGNFPGRFSGRQFSNSRSEMNVSTLELGDSALYLCASSFVMTGTNTEAFFGQGTRLTVV.

This CDR3 is CASSLGPGTAPGAFF. The CDR3 DNA reads as TGCGCCAGCAGCTTGGGCCCCGGGACAGCCCCGGGAGCTTTCTTT. This chain uses TRBV5-1 with TRBJ1-1, with 7 positions matching TRBD1. Losses at the gene ends were 0 bases for V and 10 bases for J; bases not matched to a gene: 12. Germline loops: CDR1 SGHRS, CDR2 YFSETQ. The CDR3 is made up of 15 amino acids.

Details on this clonotype: Just one base apart from a much larger clone, this may be a read error. The genes are TRBV11-1 and TRBJ1-1; the D is unclear. Germline CDR1 and CDR2: SGHAT and FQDESV (reference sequence). V lost 7 bases, J lost 1 base, and 10 bases lay in between. The length of the CDR3 is 13 residues. CDR3 in amino acids: CASTREKNTEAFF. The DNA of the CDR3 is TGTGCCAGCACGAGGGAAAAGAACACTGAAGCTTTCTTT.

This clonotype occurred many times. The chain couples TRBV10-3 to TRBJ1-4; tentatively, D is TRBD1 (5 bases). The V and J ends lost 11 bases and 2 bases respectively, with 12 bases between them. The CDR3 is made up of 13 amino acids. Germline values: CDR1 ENHRY, CDR2 SYGVKD. The CDR3 coding sequence is TGTGCCTACAAGGCAGGGACTAATGAAAAACTGTTTTTT. This translates into CAYKAGTNEKLFF.

This clonotype was counted at least ten times. The chain employs TRBV2 and TRBJ2-7, with 8 bases matching TRBD2. CDR3 length: 15 amino acids. Germline V gives CDR1 SNHLY, CDR2 FYNNEI. Trimming removed 2 bases from V and 0 bases from J; junction bases left unmatched: 3. The CDR3 DNA reads TGTGCCAGCAGTGAATTGCGGGGGGACTCCTACGAGCAGTACTTC. This translates into CASSELRGDSYEQYF. Full variable domain (outside the CDR3, taken from reference TRBV2 and TRBJ2-7): EPEVTQTPSHQVTQMGQEVILRCVPISNHLYFYWYRQILGQKVEFLVSFYNNEISEKSEIFDDQFSVERPDGSNFTLKIRSTKLEDSAMYFCASSELRGDSYEQYFGPGTRLTVT.

This clonotype was observed a handful of times. The chain is built from TRBV25-1 and TRBJ2-3, with D uncertain. The V and J ends lost 2 bases and 4 bases respectively, with 13 bases between them. The germline gives CDR1 MGHDK, CDR2 SYGVNS. The CDR3 runs to 15 residues. CDR3 sequence: CASSEGLVYADTQYF. CDR3 DNA: TGTGCCAGCAGTGAAGGGCTAGTTTATGCAGATACGCAGTATTTT.

This clonotype was detected many times. One end of the junction is discordant with germline, which a read error may explain. The genes are TRBV5-6 and TRBJ1-5; TRBD1 matches 7 bases. The CDR3 consists of 14 residues. Germline V gene lookup returns CDR1 SGHDT and CDR2 YYEEEE. In DNA form, the CDR3 reads TGTGCCAGCAGCCATCCCGGACAGGATCAGCCCCAGAATTTT. Translation: CASSHPGQDQPQNF.

This clonotype came up many times. The junction and the germline gene differ at one end; a read error may be behind it. The V gene is TRBV24-1, the J gene TRBJ1-5; 7 bases agree with TRBD1. Germline assignment: CDR1 KGHDR and CDR2 SFDVKD. The CDR3 covers 17 residues. As DNA, the CDR3 is TGTGCCACCAGTGGCGCCCCCCGACAGGGAATGGATCAGCCCCAGAATTTT. Translation gives CATSGAPRQGMDQPQNF.

This clonotype was counted ten times or more. This chain joins TRBV5-1 and TRBJ2-3, with 9 bases aligning to TRBD2. Germline V CDR1 and CDR2: SGHRS, YFSETQ. V trimming: 1 base; J trimming: 1 base; junction bases outside the gene matches: 4. The CDR3 length is 16 residues. The CDR3 nucleotides read TGCGCCAGCAGCTTGCTGGGACTAGCAGGCACAGATACGCAGTATTTT. Encoded protein: CASSLLGLAGTDTQYF.

This chain links TRBV25-1 with TRBJ2-5; 7 bases fit TRBD1. J lost 4 bases, V lost 3 bases, and 8 bases had no gene match. This CDR3 is 15 amino acids long. Germline CDR1 MGHDK, CDR2 SYGVNS. The CDR3 coding sequence is TGTGCCAGCAGTGATTTGACAGGGTCGGGAGAGACCCAGTACTTC. Encoded protein: CASSDLTGSGETQYF.

This clonotype was counted ten times or more. The chain is built from TRBV7-9 and TRBJ2-2, with D perhaps matching TRBD1 (5 bases). CDR1 SEHNR and CDR2 FQNEAQ come from the germline V gene (reference sequence). The V end was cut by 2 bases, the J end by 4 bases, with 8 bases between. CDR3 length equals 14 residues. The CDR3 DNA is TGTGCCAGCAGCTTAAGACAGCCCACCGGGGAGCTGTTTTTT. This gives the protein CASSLRQPTGELFF. Based on the CDR3 plus reference TRBV7-9 and TRBJ2-2, the full variable domain is DTGVSQNPRHKITKRGQNVTFRCDPISEHNRLYWYRQTLGQGPEFLTYFQNEAQLEKSRLLSDRFSAERPKGSFSTLEIQRTEQGDSAMYLCASSLRQPTGELFFGEGSRLTVL.

This clonotype was found many times. A junction boundary mismatches the germline segment, possibly from a read error. The V call is TRBV10-3, the J call TRBJ1-6, with D perhaps matching TRBD1 (6 bases). The length of the CDR3 is 16 residues. Germline CDR1 and CDR2: ENHRY and SYGVKD. The chain's CDR3 is CAISESTGGGESPLNF. The CDR3 DNA sequence: TGTGCCATCAGTGAGTCGACAGGAGGAGGAGAATCACCCCTCAACTTT.

There are many counts of this clonotype. V gene TRBV29-1 combines with J gene TRBJ2-5, with 7 bases that match TRBD1. With 6 bases clipped from V and 5 bases from J, the junction kept 9 bases outside the gene matches. Germline V gene lookup returns CDR1 SQVTM and CDR2 ANQGSEA. The CDR3 extends over 13 amino acids. The CDR3 DNA reads TGCAGCGTCGCTAGGGACAGCTGGGAGACCCAGTACTTC. Protein sequence: CSVARDSWETQYF.

This chain uses TRBV20-1 with TRBJ2-7; 8 bases are a match to TRBD1. This CDR3 contains 14 residues. Germline values: CDR1 DFQATT, CDR2 SNEGSKA (reference sequence). V gave up 2 bases and J gave up 5 bases; unmatched junction bases: 8. CDR3 DNA: TGCAGTGCTAGACCAACAGGGGGAGTTAACGAGCAGTACTTC. Protein: CSARPTGGVNEQYF.

The rearrangement uses TRBV20-1 and TRBJ2-1, with 8 bases fitting TRBD2. CDR1 and CDR2 from the germline V gene are DFQATT and SNEGSKA (reference sequence). This CDR3 has 16 residues. The V and J ends lost 0 bases and 0 bases, in that order; junction bases with no gene match: 4. CDR3 protein: CSARDTGGSSYNEQFF. In DNA form, the CDR3 reads TGCAGTGCTAGAGATACGGGGGGGAGCTCCTACAATGAGCAGTTCTTC.

V and J are TRBV7-9 and TRBJ1-5, with D maybe TRBD1 (5 bases). The V gene lost 0 bases and the J gene lost 7 bases, with 10 bases spanning the gap. The CDR3 totals 14 residues. The germline CDR1 and CDR2 sequences are SEHNR and FQNEAQ (reference sequence). CDR3 residues: CASSLAGGWQPQHF. CDR3 DNA: TGTGCCAGCAGCTTAGCGGGGGGGTGGCAGCCCCAGCATTTT.

In its sample, this clonotype was seen many times. The CDR3 loop reads CASSLSSGFSTDTQYF. The CDR3 nucleotides read TGTGCCAGCAGCTTATCTAGCGGGTTTAGCACAGATACGCAGTATTTT. V usage is TRBV7-2 and J usage is TRBJ2-3, with 8 nucleotides matching TRBD2. This CDR3 contains 16 residues. Germline-derived CDR1 and CDR2 are SGHTA and FQGNSA. The V segment lost 2 bases and the J segment 0 bases; nucleotides outside the gene matches: 4.

The sample holds many counts of this clonotype. The chain carries TRBV20-1 and TRBJ1-1; TRBD1 agrees at 7 bases. V was pared by 2 bases and J by 7 bases, with 16 bases of the junction left unmatched. Germline assignment: CDR1 DFQATT and CDR2 SNEGSKA (reference sequence). The CDR3 has 16 amino acids. CDR3 sequence: CSARPLVQGSDDEAFF. The CDR3 region has the DNA TGCAGTGCTAGACCCTTGGTACAGGGGAGTGACGATGAAGCTTTCTTT.

This clonotype is medium-sized (0.01 to 0.1%). V usage is TRBV7-3 and J usage is TRBJ1-4; D remains ambiguous. Germline V gene lookup returns CDR1 SGHTA and CDR2 FQGTGA. Trimming pared 2 bases from V and 8 bases from J, leaving 9 bases between. This CDR3 region has 13 residues. The CDR3 DNA reads TGTGCCAGCAGCTTATCCGCGGGAGAAAAACTGTTTTTT. Residues: CASSLSAGEKLFF.

This clonotype was counted at least ten times. The chain links TRBV24-1 to TRBJ2-1; D possibly uses TRBD1 or TRBD2 (6 bases each). CDR1 KGHDR and CDR2 SFDVKD come from the germline V gene. CDR3 length equals 15 residues. The V gene lost 9 bases and the J gene lost 6 bases, with 20 bases spanning the gap. CDR3 in amino acids: CATGARGGLGNEQFF. The CDR3 bases are TGTGCCACCGGTGCTCGAGGGGGGCTTGGCAATGAGCAGTTCTTC.

This clonotype was observed a few times. A junction end diverges from the germline sequence, so it may reflect a read error. This rearrangement joins TRBV20-1 to TRBJ1-5; 7 nucleotides agree with TRBD1. This CDR3 has 14 amino acids. CDR1 is DFQATT and CDR2 is SNEGSKA in the germline V gene (reference sequence). The CDR3: CSALRGSENQPQNF. The DNA of the CDR3 is TGCAGTGCTCTCAGGGGGTCAGAGAATCAGCCCCAGAATTTT.